The clone carrying this T cell receptor (beta chain) has a count of ten or more. Its antigen remains unknown. These data belong to a study of blood T cells in healthy people across ages. Study overall: Capturing about one barcoded beta molecule per two T cells was achieved by template switching. Regarding the study as a whole: More naive CD4+ cells and higher diversity were found in long-lived than in aged donors. Per million T cells, TCR beta diversity dropped about linearly as age rose.

The people who gave samples were healthy Caucasians from Russia, aged roughly 6 to 90. Per germline, CDR1 LGHNA and CDR2 YSLEER. The length of the CDR3 is 17 residues. The V end lost 0 bases, the J end lost 4 bases, and 18 bases lay between the germline ends. With a J-beta primer mix and a sample-barcoded 5' primer, a second PCR ran roughly 7 to 11 cycles. TCRdb analysed the 5' RACE reads with MiXCR anew, one entry per CDR3 protein. Of some 710,000 distinct CDR3 sequences listed, 35% to 60% were seen once; the top ten hold around 18%. The chain links TRBV4-3 to TRBJ1-2, with D possibly being TRBD1 (5 bases). This TCR was sampled from a man aged 80 or over in good health. What was sequenced was blood. CDR3 region: CASSQDIREGRVYGYTF. In DNA form, the CDR3 reads TGCGCCAGCAGCCAAGATATTCGGGAGGGGCGAGTCTATGGCTACACCTTC.